These 10 T cell receptor beta chains came from one sample sequenced in a study of T cells in women clearing cervical HPV infection. TCRdb keeps only in-frame clones here, not all; method: immunoSEQ multiplex PCR. The sample is made up of tens of thousands of clones, and the top ten hold about 3% of it. Material: blood buffy coat. The receptors shown here come from a woman aged 18 to 75 with a cervical HPV16 infection that either progressed to CIN3+ or cleared (not recorded which).

This chain's CDR3 is CASSLGGQSVQETQYF. CDR3 DNA, as far as it was read: TGCGCCAGCAGCCTAGGGGGACAGAGCGTCCAAGAGACG. This rearrangement joins TRBV5-1 to TRBJ2-3; 7 bases are shared with TRBD1. From the germline J gene comes the end of the CDR3, since the read stops 3 residues before it. This CDR3 has 16 amino acids. Germline lookup yields CDR1 SGHRS and CDR2 YFSETQ.

A remark on this clone: The read ends 3 residues early relative to the CDR3; the germline J gene fills the gap. The rearrangement joins TRBV19 to TRBJ1-2, with D unclear. This CDR3 spans 16 amino acids. The germline V gene encodes CDR1 LNHDA and CDR2 SQIVND (reference sequence). The sequenced part of the CDR3 DNA is TGTGCCAGTAGTATAGATATAGCGGTAAGGACCAATGAC. It codes for CASSIDIAVRTND. The full CDR3 reads CASSIDIAVRTNDYTF.

As to this clone: The read stops 3 residues short of the end of the CDR3; the missing end is completed from the germline J gene. The rearrangement uses TRBV5-4 and TRBJ2-7; D may match TRBD1 or TRBD2 (6 bases each). Germline lookup yields CDR1 SGHNT and CDR2 YYREEE (reference sequence). The CDR3 consists of 15 residues. With 0 bases removed from V and 4 bases from J, the gap between germline ends came to 14 bases. CDR3 DNA (partial): TGTGCCAGCAGCTTGGCCCCCCAGGGGAGGTACGAG. This codes for CASSLAPQGRYE. The entire CDR3 protein reads CASSLAPQGRYEQYF.

Regarding this clone: The CDR3 end lies 3 residues beyond the end of the read and is filled in from the germline J gene. V is TRBV11-2 and J is TRBJ1-5; 7 bases fit TRBD1. The CDR3 runs to 14 residues. Germline CDR1 and CDR2: SGHAT and FQNNGV. J lost 5 bases, V lost 5 bases, and 6 bases had no gene match. Partial CDR3 DNA: TGTGCCAGCAGCACCGACAGGGTAGATCAGCCC. It translates to CASSTDRVDQP. The entire CDR3 sequence reads CASSTDRVDQPQHF.

A note on this clone: Read sequence stops 3 residues before the CDR3 end, and the germline J gene provides the missing end. The chain carries TRBV5-1 and TRBJ1-2; 8 nucleotides align to TRBD1. CDR1 is SGHRS, CDR2 YFSETQ, per germline. CDR3 length: 13 amino acids. V shed 0 bases and J 5 bases; nucleotides not matched to a gene: 0. The CDR3 DNA, read in part, is TGCGCCAGCAGCTTGGGGACAGGGTATGGC. It codes for CASSLGTGYG. The full-length CDR3 reads as CASSLGTGYGYTF.

For this clone: The read finishes 3 residues shy of the CDR3 end, and the germline J gene is used to complete it. The chain combines TRBV5-1 with TRBJ1-2; 7 bases are a match to TRBD1. V shed 4 bases and J 4 bases; nucleotides not matched to a gene: 10. CDR1 is SGHRS and CDR2 is YFSETQ in the germline V gene. The CDR3 has 15 amino acids. The DNA read from the CDR3 is TGCGCCAGCAGCCCAGAAAACAGGGGCGTCTATGGC. This codes for CASSPENRGVYG. The CDR3 in its entirety is CASSPENRGVYGYTF.

Comments on this clone: The CDR3 is cut off 3 residues early in the read; its end comes from the germline J gene. The gene calls are TRBV2 and TRBJ2-5; D perhaps matches TRBD1 (6 bases). Trimming stripped 1 base from V and 4 bases from J, with 10 bases between. The CDR3 is made up of 14 amino acids. Germline V lookup: CDR1 SNHLY, CDR2 FYNNEI. CDR3 DNA (partial): TGTGCCAGCAGTGAAGGGGGGCCTCGAGAGACC. Its translation: CASSEGGPRET. The full CDR3 protein is CASSEGGPRETQYF.

As regards this clone: One junction end disagrees with the germline gene, perhaps due to a read error. The CDR3 end lies 3 residues beyond the end of the read and is filled in from the germline J gene. This CDR3 is also generated by other DNA sequences in the sample. The V call is TRBV7-2, the J call TRBJ1-3; a weak D match, TRBD1 (6 bases). Germline lookup yields CDR1 SGHTA and CDR2 FQGNSA. CDR3 size: 14 residues. Incomplete CDR3 DNA: TGTGCCAGCAGCTTGGGGGCCCCTGGAAACACG. Encoded protein: CASSLGAPGNT. The full CDR3 protein reads CASSLGAPGNTIYF.

This clone is called medium-sized based on its frequency. The observed sequence ends 3 residues before the CDR3 terminus, with the missing tail filled in from the germline J gene. The chain employs TRBV19 and TRBJ1-1; TRBD1 agrees at 9 bases. This CDR3 is 15 amino acids long. V shed 3 bases and J 6 bases; nucleotides not matched to a gene: 8. CDR1 and CDR2 from the germline V gene are LNHDA and SQIVND (reference sequence). The sequenced CDR3 bases are TGTGCCAGTAGTATCCAACAGGGGGCGCTGCCTGAA. It translates to CASSIQQGALPE. The complete CDR3 reads CASSIQQGALPEAFF. Supplemented by reference TRBV19 and TRBJ1-1, the full variable domain reads DGGITQSPKYLFRKEGQNVTLSCEQNLNHDAMYWYRQDPGQGLRLIYYSQIVNDFQKGDIAEGYSVSREKKESFPLTVTSAQKNPTAFYLCASSIQQGALPEAFFGQGTRLTVV.

CDR3 loop: CASSLVEGDRTNYGYTF. The part of the CDR3 DNA that was read is TGTGCCAGCAGCCTGGTGGAGGGGGACCGTACCAACTATGGC. The V and J genes are TRBV7-6 and TRBJ1-2; TRBD1 is a possible D gene (6 bases). The read is 3 residues too short to cover the CDR3 end, so that end is filled in from the germline J gene. Looked up from germline, CDR1 is SGHVS and CDR2 is FNYEAQ. This CDR3 is 17 amino acids long. The V and J ends lost 5 bases and 2 bases respectively, with 21 bases between them.